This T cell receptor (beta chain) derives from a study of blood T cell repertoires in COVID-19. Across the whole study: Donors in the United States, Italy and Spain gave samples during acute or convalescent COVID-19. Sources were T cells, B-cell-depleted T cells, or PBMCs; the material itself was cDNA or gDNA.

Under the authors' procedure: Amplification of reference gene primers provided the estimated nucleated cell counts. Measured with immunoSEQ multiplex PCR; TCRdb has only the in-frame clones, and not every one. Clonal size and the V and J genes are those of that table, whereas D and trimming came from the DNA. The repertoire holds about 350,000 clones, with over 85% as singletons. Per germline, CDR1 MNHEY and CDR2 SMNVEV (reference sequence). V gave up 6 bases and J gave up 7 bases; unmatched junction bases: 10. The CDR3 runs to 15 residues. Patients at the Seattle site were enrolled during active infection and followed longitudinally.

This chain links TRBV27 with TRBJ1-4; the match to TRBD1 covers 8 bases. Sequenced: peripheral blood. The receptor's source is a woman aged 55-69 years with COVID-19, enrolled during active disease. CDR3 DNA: TGTGCCAGCAGGACCCAGGGGGCGGGTAGTGAAAAACTGTTTTTT. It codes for CASRTQGAGSEKLFF.